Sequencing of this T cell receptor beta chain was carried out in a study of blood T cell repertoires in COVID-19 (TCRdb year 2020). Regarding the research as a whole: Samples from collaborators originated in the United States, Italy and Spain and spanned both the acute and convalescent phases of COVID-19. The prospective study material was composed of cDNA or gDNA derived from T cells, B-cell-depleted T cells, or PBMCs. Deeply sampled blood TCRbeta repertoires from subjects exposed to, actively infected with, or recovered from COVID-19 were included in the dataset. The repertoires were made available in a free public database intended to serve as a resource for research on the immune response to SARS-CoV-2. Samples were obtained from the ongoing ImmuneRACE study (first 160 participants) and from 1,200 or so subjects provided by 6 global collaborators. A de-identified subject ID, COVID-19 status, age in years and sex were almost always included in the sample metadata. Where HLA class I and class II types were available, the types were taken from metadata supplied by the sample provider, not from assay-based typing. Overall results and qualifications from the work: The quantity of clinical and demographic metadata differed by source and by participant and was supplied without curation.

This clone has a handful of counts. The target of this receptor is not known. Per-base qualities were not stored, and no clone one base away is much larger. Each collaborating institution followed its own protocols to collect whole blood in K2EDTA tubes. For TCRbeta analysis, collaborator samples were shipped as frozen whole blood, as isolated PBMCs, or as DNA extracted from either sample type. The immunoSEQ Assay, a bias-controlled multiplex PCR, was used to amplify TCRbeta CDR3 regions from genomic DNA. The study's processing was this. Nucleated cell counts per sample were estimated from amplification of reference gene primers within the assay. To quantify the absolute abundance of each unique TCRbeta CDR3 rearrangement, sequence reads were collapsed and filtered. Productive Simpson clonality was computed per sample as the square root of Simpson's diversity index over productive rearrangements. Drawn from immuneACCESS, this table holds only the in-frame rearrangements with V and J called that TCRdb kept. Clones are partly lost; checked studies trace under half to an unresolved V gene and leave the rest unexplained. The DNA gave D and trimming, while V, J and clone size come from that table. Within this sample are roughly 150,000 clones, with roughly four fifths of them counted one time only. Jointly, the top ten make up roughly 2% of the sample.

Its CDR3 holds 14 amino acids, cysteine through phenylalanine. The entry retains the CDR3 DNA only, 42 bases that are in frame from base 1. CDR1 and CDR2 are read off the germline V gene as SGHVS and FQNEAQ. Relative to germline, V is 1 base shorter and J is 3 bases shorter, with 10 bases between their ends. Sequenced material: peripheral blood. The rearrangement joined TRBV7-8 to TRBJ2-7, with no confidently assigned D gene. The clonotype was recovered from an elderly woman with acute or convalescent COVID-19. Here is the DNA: TGTGCCAGCAGCTTAGGGGCAGGTTTCTACGAGCAGTACTTC. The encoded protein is CASSLGAGFYEQYF.